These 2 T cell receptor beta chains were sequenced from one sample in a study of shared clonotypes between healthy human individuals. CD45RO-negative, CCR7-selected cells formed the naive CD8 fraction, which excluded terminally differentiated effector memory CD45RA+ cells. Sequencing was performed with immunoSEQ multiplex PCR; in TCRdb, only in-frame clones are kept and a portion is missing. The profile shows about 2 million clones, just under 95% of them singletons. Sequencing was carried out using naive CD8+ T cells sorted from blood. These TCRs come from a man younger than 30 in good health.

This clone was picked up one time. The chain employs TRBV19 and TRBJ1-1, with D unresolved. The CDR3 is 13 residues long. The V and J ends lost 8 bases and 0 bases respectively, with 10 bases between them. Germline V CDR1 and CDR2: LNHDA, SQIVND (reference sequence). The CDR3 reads CASGAGVNTEAFF. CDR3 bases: TGTGCCAGTGGAGCCGGAGTGAACACTGAAGCTTTCTTT.

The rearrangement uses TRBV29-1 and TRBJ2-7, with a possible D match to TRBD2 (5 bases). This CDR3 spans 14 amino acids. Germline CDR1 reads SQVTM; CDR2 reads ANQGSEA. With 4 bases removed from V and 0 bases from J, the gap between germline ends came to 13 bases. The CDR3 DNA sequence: TGCAGCGTTGCCGGGATCTCAAGCTCCTACGAGCAGTACTTC. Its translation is CSVAGISSSYEQYF.